These 28 T cell receptor beta chains were all obtained from the same sample, sequenced in a study of PD-L1 blockade in urothelial cancer. Sequenced by immunoSEQ multiplex PCR; TCRdb stores in-frame clones only, minus some. The table lists fewer than 2,000 clones, roughly a third of them singletons. The sample in question was tumor tissue, obtained before atezolizumab (anti-PD-L1) treatment. These receptors all come from a man aged 60-69 years with urothelial cancer.

The V call is TRBV6-7, the J call TRBJ2-5, with 8 positions matching TRBD1. TRBV6-7 is treated as an ORF (open reading frame) with a function not yet certain. CDR3 length: 16 amino acids. V was clipped by 1 base and J by 7 bases; unmatched bases: 11. The CDR3 here is CASSYLTSGGVGTQYF. Here the CDR3 DNA reads TGTGCCAGCAGTTACTTAACATCAGGGGGCGTCGGGACCCAGTACTTC.

The chain is built from TRBV12-1 and TRBJ2-1. TRBV12-1 constitutes a pseudogene. This CDR3 contains 15 residues. For the CDR3, the DNA is TGTGCCAGCAGCAATCTTGGGGGTCAATACAATGAGCAGTTCTTC. Protein product: CASSNLGGQYNEQFF.

V and J are TRBV12-5 and TRBJ2-2, with D hard to call. The V end was cut by 3 bases, the J end by 3 bases, with 11 bases between. Germline V lookup: CDR1 LGHNT, CDR2 FRNRAP. CDR3 size: 15 residues. CDR3 amino acids: CASGFMKADTGELFF. Written as DNA, the CDR3 is TGTGCTAGTGGTTTTATGAAGGCAGACACCGGGGAGCTGTTTTTT.

The rearrangement links TRBV6-8 to TRBJ2-3; no clear D gene. CDR1 is MNHGY and CDR2 is SAAAGT in the germline V gene. The V gene lost 7 bases and the J gene lost 2 bases, with 19 bases spanning the gap. The CDR3 runs to 16 residues. The CDR3 loop reads CASISDGFYTTDTQYF. The CDR3, as DNA: TGTGCCAGCATTAGTGACGGATTCTATACCACAGATACGCAGTATTTT.

The chain has TRBV7-1 and TRBJ2-6; no definite D call. TRBV7-1 qualifies as an ORF whose function is uncertain. The V gene lost 8 bases and the J gene lost 5 bases, with 22 bases spanning the gap. The CDR3 is made up of 17 amino acids. CDR3 sequence: CASSLNVAQSRANVLTF. The CDR3 DNA reads as TGTGCCAGCTCGTTGAATGTCGCACAAAGTCGGGCCAACGTCCTGACTTTC.

This clone rates as medium-sized. V and J are TRBV11-3 and TRBJ1-5, with a weak D call TRBD1 (5 bases). Per the germline V gene, CDR1 is SGHNT and CDR2 is YENEEA. CDR3 length equals 19 residues. The germline V and J ends were trimmed by 5 bases and 0 bases, with 23 bases remaining between them. CDR3: CASSRGTVQSDDSNQPQHF. CDR3 nucleotide sequence: TGTGCCAGCAGCCGCGGGACCGTTCAAAGCGACGATAGCAATCAGCCCCAGCATTTT.

Note on this clone: At one end the junction does not follow the germline gene, possibly because of a read error. This chain joins TRBV6-4 and TRBJ2-7; D possibly corresponds to TRBD2 (6 bases). The CDR3 totals 15 residues. Germline V gives CDR1 MRHNA, CDR2 SNTAGT. The DNA for the CDR3 is TGTGCCAGCAGTTACTCGATTGGAGGGATCTACGAGCAGTACTTC. Translating gives CASSYSIGGIYEQYF.

This sequence joins TRBV6-8 and TRBJ1-5, with D unresolved. V was shortened by 7 bases and J by 1 base, with 8 bases between the two germline ends. This CDR3 is built from 13 residues. Germline V gene data show CDR1 as MNHGY and CDR2 as SAAAGT. The CDR3 region has the DNA TGTGCCAGCACCCCCGGGAGCAATCAGCCCCAGCATTTT. Its protein product is CASTPGSNQPQHF.

This clone was picked up one time. The chain combines TRBV30 with TRBJ2-7; 8 bases agree with TRBD1. Trimming cost V 3 bases and J 5 bases; bases outside gene matches: 3. Germline CDR1 is GTSNPN and CDR2 is SVGIG (reference sequence). The CDR3 length is 12 residues. CDR3 DNA sequence: TGTGCCTGGAGCCGGACAGGGAACGAGCAGTACTTC. It encodes CAWSRTGNEQYF. Combining the CDR3 with reference TRBV30 and TRBJ2-7 gives the whole variable domain SQTIHQWPATLVQPVGSPLSLECTVEGTSNPNLYWYRQAAGRGLQLLFYSVGIGQISSEVPQNLSASRPQDRQFILSSKKLLLSDSGFYLCAWSRTGNEQYFGPGTRLTVT.

J is TRBJ2-6 and V is TRBV19; D perhaps matches TRBD2 (6 bases). The CDR3 contains 16 residues. Trimming shortened V by 10 bases and J by 0 bases, and 16 bases separated the two germline ends. CDR1 and CDR2 from the germline V gene are LNHDA and SQIVND (reference sequence). CDR3 nucleotide sequence: TGTGCCACCGACGGAGGGCTTAGCTCTGGGGCCAACGTCCTGACTTTC. Its translation: CATDGGLSSGANVLTF.

V is TRBV6-8 and J is TRBJ2-3, with D possibly TRBD1 on 6 matching bases. The CDR3 has 15 residues. The V end lost 6 bases, the J end lost 4 bases, and 17 bases lay between the germline ends. CDR1 and CDR2 from the germline V gene are MNHGY and SAAAGT. The CDR3 bases are TGTGCCAGCAGGCCCATTCAGGGGCTGGCAGATACGCAGTATTTT. Translated: CASRPIQGLADTQYF.

This chain joins TRBV6-8 and TRBJ1-2; maybe TRBD1 (5 bases). V dropped 7 bases and J dropped 1 base, with 13 bases sitting between them. The CDR3 is 14 amino acids. Looked up from germline, CDR1 is MNHGY and CDR2 is SAAAGT. For the CDR3, the DNA is TGTGCCAGCAATGGAGGGGACCGTAACTATGGCTACACCTTC. Protein sequence: CASNGGDRNYGYTF.

The chain is built from TRBV11-3 and TRBJ2-7, with 8 bases fitting TRBD1. After removal of 4 bases from V and 10 bases from J, the junction contained 15 bases not matched to a gene. From germline, CDR1 is SGHNT and CDR2 YENEEA. CDR3 size: 15 residues. CDR3 DNA: TGTGCCAGCAGCTCGGACAGGGAAGGTTTGTCCCGTCAGTACTTC. Protein: CASSSDREGLSRQYF.

V gene TRBV14 combines with J gene TRBJ2-5; D may be TRBD1 (6 bases). Trimming cost V 2 bases and J 4 bases, with 20 bases left between them. The CDR3 sequence is 17 residues long. Germline V CDR1 and CDR2: SGHDN, FVKESK. Here the CDR3 reads CASSQWSRGRGRETQYF. In DNA form, the CDR3 reads TGTGCCAGCAGCCAATGGAGTAGGGGCAGGGGAAGAGAGACCCAGTACTTC.

This chain links TRBV30 with TRBJ1-1, with 8 positions matching TRBD1. The J segment lost 8 bases and the V segment lost 5 bases, leaving 10 bases of the junction unmatched. Germline lookup yields CDR1 GTSNPN and CDR2 SVGIG (reference sequence). The CDR3 has 13 amino acids. DNA of the CDR3: TGTGCCTGGGTTAGACAGGGGAGAGGCGAAGCTTTCTTT. Its translation is CAWVRQGRGEAFF.

This clone was seen more than once but under ten times. The CDR3 loop reads CASGDRGPYEQYF. In DNA, the CDR3 is TGTGCCAGCGGGGACAGGGGGCCCTACGAGCAGTACTTC. The rearrangement links TRBV6-8 to TRBJ2-7; the match to TRBD1 covers 12 bases. Per germline, CDR1 MNHGY and CDR2 SAAAGT. Unmatched junction bases numbered 1, after V lost 8 bases and J lost 2 bases. This CDR3 contains 13 residues.

The chain is built from TRBV18 and TRBJ1-3; 7 positions agree with TRBD1. This CDR3 spans 15 amino acids. The V gene end was trimmed by 3 bases and the J gene end by 0 bases; junction bases not matched to a gene: 2. Per germline, CDR1 KGHSH and CDR2 LQKENI. The CDR3 spells CASSPGQLSGNTIYF. In DNA form, the CDR3 reads TGTGCCAGCTCACCGGGACAGCTCTCTGGAAACACCATATATTTT.

In its sample, this clone was seen a few times. This chain joins TRBV4-1 and TRBJ1-4; D unresolved. The ends were cut back, 0 bases at V and 1 base at J, with 9 bases in the middle. The germline V gene encodes CDR1 MGHRA and CDR2 YSYEKL. The CDR3 is made up of 16 amino acids. CDR3 DNA sequence: TGCGCCAGCAGCCAAGATCAGGTTAGAACTAATGAAAAACTGTTTTTT. Protein sequence: CASSQDQVRTNEKLFF.

The rearrangement uses TRBV11-3 and TRBJ2-7; tentative D call: TRBD2 (6 bases). V was trimmed by 6 bases and J by 7 bases, leaving 19 bases between them. Germline CDR1 reads SGHNT; CDR2 reads YENEEA. The CDR3 runs 14 residues. DNA for the CDR3: TGTGCCAGCAGTTCTAGTTCAGGAGGGCGAGAGCAGTACTTC. Translated: CASSSSSGGREQYF.

This clone is medium-sized (0.01 to 0.1%) in the sample. The rearrangement links TRBV11-3 to TRBJ2-7; TRBD2 agrees at 8 bases. The ends lost 1 base at V and 0 bases at J; junction bases unmatched: 2. This CDR3 comprises 15 residues. Germline assignment: CDR1 SGHNT and CDR2 YENEEA. The CDR3 here is CASSLGGGTSYEQYF. Written as DNA, the CDR3 is TGTGCCAGCAGCTTAGGCGGGGGGACCTCCTACGAGCAGTACTTC.

The V call is TRBV18, the J call TRBJ1-2, with TRBD1 identical over 7 bases. This CDR3 is built from 13 residues. Germline values: CDR1 KGHSH, CDR2 LQKENI. Trimming removed 6 bases from V and 3 bases from J; junction bases left unmatched: 4. CDR3 coding DNA: TGTGCCAGCTCCCCCGACAGGGACTATGGCTACACCTTC. This sequence encodes CASSPDRDYGYTF.

This sequence joins TRBV19 and TRBJ1-1; 9 nucleotides match TRBD1. The CDR3 loop spans 15 amino acids. Germline V CDR1 and CDR2: LNHDA, SQIVND (reference sequence). J lost 0 bases, V lost 5 bases, and 4 bases had no gene match. CDR3 coding DNA: TGTGCCAGTAGTGCAGGACAGGGGTTGAACACTGAAGCTTTCTTT. Translated, it gives CASSAGQGLNTEAFF. Looking up the rest from reference TRBV19 and TRBJ1-1 gives the full variable domain: DGGITQSPKYLFRKEGQNVTLSCEQNLNHDAMYWYRQDPGQGLRLIYYSQIVNDFQKGDIAEGYSVSREKKESFPLTVTSAQKNPTAFYLCASSAGQGLNTEAFFGQGTRLTVV.

This clone is labeled as large. The J gene is TRBJ2-4, the V gene TRBV18, with D possibly being TRBD1 (6 bases). Germline values: CDR1 KGHSH, CDR2 LQKENI. There are 13 residues in the CDR3. Deletions cut 0 bases from V and 8 bases from J, with 8 bases between. DNA of the CDR3: TGTGCCAGCTCACCACCGGGGACATACATTCAGTACTTC. Protein product: CASSPPGTYIQYF.

This sequence joins TRBV6-8 and TRBJ1-1; TRBD1 matches 7 bases. This CDR3 spans 14 amino acids. The V gene end was trimmed by 8 bases and the J gene end by 1 base; junction bases not matched to a gene: 7. Germline CDR1 and CDR2: MNHGY and SAAAGT. CDR3 in amino acids: CASRSRTGNTEAFF. CDR3 bases: TGTGCCAGCCGCTCTCGGACAGGGAACACTGAAGCTTTCTTT.

The V and J genes are TRBV29-1 and TRBJ2-7, with 12 bases that match TRBD2. J lost 3 bases, V lost 5 bases, and 5 bases had no gene match. The CDR3 has 14 residues. Looked up from germline, CDR1 is SQVTM and CDR2 is ANQGSEA. CDR3 in amino acids: CSVSGTSGFYEQYF. The CDR3 DNA sequence: TGCAGCGTTTCAGGGACTAGCGGGTTCTACGAGCAGTACTTC.

The chain is built from TRBV6-8 and TRBJ1-2, with a tentative D call TRBD1 (5 bases). CDR1 and CDR2 (germline): MNHGY, SAAAGT. The V end lost 0 bases, the J end lost 8 bases, and 13 bases lay between the germline ends. The CDR3 spans 14 residues. The CDR3 spells CASSYSWGGSGYTF. In DNA, the CDR3 is TGTGCCAGCAGTTACTCCTGGGGGGGTAGCGGCTACACCTTC.

This chain uses TRBV7-4 with TRBJ2-3; 7 bases agree with TRBD2. CDR3 length equals 14 residues. Germline loops: CDR1 SGHVT, CDR2 SQSDAQ. The junction had 6 bases not matched to a gene; V was cut back by 3 bases and J by 6 bases. The CDR3 coding sequence is TGTGCCAGCAGCTTGGGCCACGGGAGGGATACGCAGTATTTT. Translation gives CASSLGHGRDTQYF.

By share, this clone counts as medium-sized. V gene TRBV6-8 combines with J gene TRBJ1-1; possibly TRBD1 for D (6 bases). Trimming cost V 2 bases and J 5 bases, with 12 bases left between them. The CDR3 is 14 amino acids. Germline lookup yields CDR1 MNHGY and CDR2 SAAAGT. CDR3 sequence (DNA): TGTGCCAGCAGTTACCGCAGGGGAGGGACTGAAGCTTTCTTT. Encoded protein: CASSYRRGGTEAFF.